These 6 T cell receptor beta chains share one sample of origin, sequenced in a study of CD8 T cells in Susac syndrome. Random hexamers were used to reverse transcribe about 0.5 to 1 ug of RNA. One entry per CDR3 protein, called by TCRdb with MiXCR from the immunoSEQ multiplex PCR reads. The sample holds a few hundred thousand distinct CDR3 sequences, nearly 97% seen once. The sample was CD4+ T cells from PBMCs. These receptors originate from a human donor with multiple sclerosis.

The genes are TRBV6-1 and TRBJ2-3; D gene ambiguous. Trimming took off 3 bases at V and 3 bases at J, with 16 bases between the two ends. The CDR3 consists of 16 residues. CDR1 and CDR2 (germline): MNHNS, SASEGT. CDR3 in DNA: TGTGCCAGCAGTGATTTAGTCCCAGGTGGAACAGATACGCAGTATTTT. Its protein is CASSDLVPGGTDTQYF.

The J gene is TRBJ2-5, the V gene TRBV29-1, with a weak D call TRBD2 (6 bases). The CDR3 sequence is 15 residues long. The V end lost 6 bases, the J end lost 4 bases, and 21 bases lay between the germline ends. Germline V gene data show CDR1 as SQVTM and CDR2 as ANQGSEA. The CDR3 DNA follows: TGCAGCGTCCTCACGGGAAGGGACTCGCCAGAGACCCAGTACTTC. As protein: CSVLTGRDSPETQYF.

This chain connects TRBV5-1 to TRBJ2-3; 13 positions agree with TRBD2. The junction had 12 bases not matched to a gene; V was cut back by 3 bases and J by 5 bases. The germline V gene encodes CDR1 SGHRS and CDR2 YFSETQ. The CDR3 spans 18 residues. The CDR3 loop reads CASSSEPVRLAGGDTQYF. The CDR3 DNA is TGCGCCAGCAGCTCCGAACCGGTGAGACTAGCGGGGGGAGATACGCAGTATTTT.

This chain links TRBV10-3 with TRBJ2-3; possibly TRBD1 or TRBD2 for D (5 bases each). V shed 8 bases and J shed 5 bases, with 14 bases lying between them. The germline V gene has CDR1 ENHRY and CDR2 SYGVKD. The CDR3 is 13 amino acids. CDR3 region: CAIGRDVGDTQYF. DNA for the CDR3: TGTGCCATCGGAAGGGACGTCGGAGATACGCAGTATTTT.

The rearrangement uses TRBV20-1 and TRBJ2-7; 13 bases fit TRBD2. Looked up from germline, CDR1 is DFQATT and CDR2 is SNEGSKA (reference sequence). Losses at the gene ends were 4 bases for V and 2 bases for J; bases not matched to a gene: 2. The CDR3 length is 14 residues. The CDR3 region is CSAILAGGPYEQYF. In DNA form, the CDR3 reads TGCAGTGCTATACTAGCGGGAGGGCCCTACGAGCAGTACTTC.

V and J are TRBV5-1 and TRBJ2-2; no firm D call. CDR3 length equals 13 residues. Per the germline V gene, CDR1 is SGHRS and CDR2 is YFSETQ. V was clipped by 3 bases and J by 7 bases, with 10 bases between them. The CDR3: CASSWKDGGELFF. As DNA, the CDR3 is TGCGCCAGCAGCTGGAAAGACGGCGGGGAGCTGTTTTTT. Based on the CDR3 plus reference TRBV5-1 and TRBJ2-2, the full variable domain is KAGVTQTPRYLIKTRGQQVTLSCSPISGHRSVSWYQQTPGQGLQFLFEYFSETQRNKGNFPGRFSGRQFSNSRSEMNVSTLELGDSALYLCASSWKDGGELFFGEGSRLTVL.